These 30 T cell receptor beta chains originate from one sample sequenced in a study of Ad26.COV2.S vaccination and SARS-CoV-2 variants. The treatment denotes: roughly 20 received Ad26.COV2.S at low or high dose, single or two shots; 5 received placebo; per-sample allocation not given. At day 63 after the first vaccine or placebo injection, samples were drawn. Libraries were prepared by immunoSEQ multiplex PCR; TCRdb keeps only in-frame clonotypes and omits some of them. The sample includes over 300,000 clones, about four fifths seen only once; the top ten take about 8%. The source was peripheral blood, collected in a trial of Ad26.COV2.S vaccine versus placebo. The receptors were gathered from a person aged 18 to 59 who received the Ad26.COV2.S COVID-19 vaccine or a placebo.

The chain combines TRBV19 with TRBJ2-3; D is unclear. This CDR3 comprises 14 residues. Deletions cut 4 bases from V and 1 base from J, with 9 bases between. Germline CDR1 LNHDA, CDR2 SQIVND (reference sequence). This CDR3 reads CASSTSTGTDTQYF. As DNA, the CDR3 is TGTGCCAGTAGTACAAGTACTGGCACAGATACGCAGTATTTT.

A single count supports this clone. The rearrangement uses TRBV9 and TRBJ2-3; D might be TRBD1 or TRBD2, each matching 5 bases. The germline V and J ends were trimmed by 4 bases and 4 bases, with 16 bases remaining between them. Germline loops: CDR1 SGDLS, CDR2 YYNGEE. CDR3 size: 15 residues. The CDR3 sequence: CASSLWDQPPDTQYF. The CDR3 DNA reads TGTGCCAGCAGCCTTTGGGACCAGCCCCCAGATACGCAGTATTTT.

The chain is built from TRBV18 and TRBJ1-2, with 7 bases lining up with TRBD1. In germline, CDR1 is KGHSH, CDR2 LQKENI. V was pared by 2 bases and J by 3 bases, with 3 bases of the junction left unmatched. The CDR3 length is 14 residues. In nucleotides, the CDR3 is TGTGCCAGCTCACCAAGGGGGCTAGACTATGGCTACACCTTC. It translates to CASSPRGLDYGYTF.

This chain joins TRBV5-4 and TRBJ2-3; D is perhaps TRBD2 (6 bases). This CDR3 region has 16 residues. Trimming took 1 base from V and 6 from J, leaving 18 bases between them. The germline gives CDR1 SGHNT, CDR2 YYREEE (reference sequence). The CDR3: CASSLFRDSEWDTQYF. In DNA form, the CDR3 reads TGTGCCAGCAGCTTGTTCCGGGACTCAGAATGGGATACGCAGTATTTT.

Here the CDR3 DNA reads TGTGCCAGCAGTTCTGGGATCTACGAGCAGTACTTC. Amino acid sequence: CASSSGIYEQYF. The gene calls are TRBV28 and TRBJ2-7; D is unresolved. Germline CDR1 and CDR2: MDHEN and SYDVKM. Deletions cut 4 bases from V and 3 bases from J, with 7 bases between. The CDR3 covers 12 residues.

The chain links TRBV18 to TRBJ2-3; D ambiguous. The CDR3 is made up of 12 amino acids. Trimming shortened V by 1 base and J by 4 bases, and 3 bases separated the two germline ends. The V gene's germline CDR1 is KGHSH and CDR2 LQKENI. For the CDR3, the DNA is TGTGCCAGCTCACCACTCCCAGATACGCAGTATTTT. This codes for CASSPLPDTQYF.

Remarks on this clone: Other DNA sequences in this sample translate to the same CDR3. In DNA form, the CDR3 reads TGCGCCAGCAGCTTCCCGGGGGAGACCCAGTACTTC. Its translation: CASSFPGETQYF. The chain links TRBV5-1 to TRBJ2-5; a possible D gene is TRBD2 (5 bases). Germline V gene sequence: CDR1 SGHRS, CDR2 YFSETQ. V lost 2 bases, J lost 5 bases, and 7 bases lay in between. This CDR3 has 12 amino acids.

This sequence joins TRBV7-3 and TRBJ2-5, with TRBD2 matching over 7 bases. V dropped 4 bases and J dropped 6; count of bases not matched to a gene: 8. This CDR3 comprises 14 residues. In germline, CDR1 is SGHTA, CDR2 FQGTGA. CDR3: CASSSTGGGQTQYF. For the CDR3, the DNA is TGTGCCAGCAGCTCCACGGGGGGAGGACAGACCCAGTACTTC.

The chain combines TRBV10-1 with TRBJ2-7; D unclear. Trimming removed 9 bases from V and 6 bases from J, with 6 bases in between. This CDR3 is 9 amino acids long. Germline CDR1 reads WNHNN; CDR2 reads SYGVQD (reference sequence). CDR3: CARIGEQYF. The DNA for the CDR3 is TGCGCCAGAATTGGCGAGCAGTACTTC.

This sequence joins TRBV12-3 or TRBV12-4 and TRBJ2-1; 8 positions match TRBD2. Losses at the gene ends were 3 bases for V and 12 bases for J; bases not matched to a gene: 7. The CDR3 contains 13 residues. The CDR3 DNA sequence: TGTGCCAGCAGTTTTCTCGAGCGGGGGTGGCAGTTCTTC. Translated, it gives CASSFLERGWQFF.

The chain employs TRBV7-7 and TRBJ2-3, with D perhaps matching TRBD2 (6 bases). CDR1 and CDR2 (germline): SSHAT, FNYEAQ (reference sequence). V gave up 5 bases and J gave up 5 bases, with 17 bases separating them. This CDR3 spans 15 amino acids. CDR3 in DNA: TGTGCCAGCAGCATGAGCGGGTTCCCGGGAGATACGCAGTATTTT. It encodes CASSMSGFPGDTQYF.

This clone was observed a handful of times. The CDR3 sequence: CASSLGNSGNTIYF. CDR3 bases: TGCGCCAGCAGCTTGGGTAACTCTGGAAACACCATATATTTT. V gene TRBV5-1 combines with J gene TRBJ1-3; D remains unclear. The V end was cut by 0 bases, the J end by 0 bases, with 4 bases between. The CDR3 runs 14 residues. The germline V gene encodes CDR1 SGHRS and CDR2 YFSETQ. The whole variable domain, remainder taken from reference TRBV5-1 and TRBJ1-3, is KAGVTQTPRYLIKTRGQQVTLSCSPISGHRSVSWYQQTPGQGLQFLFEYFSETQRNKGNFPGRFSGRQFSNSRSEMNVSTLELGDSALYLCASSLGNSGNTIYFGEGSWLTVV.

V is TRBV4-1 and J is TRBJ2-7; TRBD1 is a possible D gene (6 bases). This CDR3 has 13 amino acids. Germline CDR1 is MGHRA and CDR2 is YSYEKL. V lost 4 bases to trimming and J lost 2 bases, with 9 bases between them. The CDR3: CASSLTGTYEQYF. The DNA of the CDR3 is TGCGCCAGCAGCCTGACAGGAACCTACGAGCAGTACTTC.

The genes are TRBV6-5 and TRBJ2-3; D uncertain. The length of the CDR3 is 13 residues. Per germline, CDR1 MNHEY and CDR2 SVGAGI. Trimming stripped 6 bases from V and 6 bases from J, with 13 bases between. CDR3 sequence (DNA): TGTGCCAGCAGGACCCCTTTGCAGGATACGCAGTATTTT. Protein sequence: CASRTPLQDTQYF.

This clone was counted once. J is TRBJ2-3 and V is TRBV24-1; maybe TRBD2 (6 bases). This CDR3 spans 14 amino acids. Trimming pared 5 bases from V and 6 bases from J, leaving 14 bases between. The germline V gene encodes CDR1 KGHDR and CDR2 SFDVKD. CDR3 amino acids: CATSVGGSRDTQYF. Written as DNA, the CDR3 is TGTGCCACCAGTGTGGGAGGCTCACGGGATACGCAGTATTTT.

J is TRBJ2-5 and V is TRBV5-4; TRBD1 matches at 7 bases. The J segment lost 5 bases and the V segment lost 5 bases, leaving 12 bases of the junction unmatched. CDR3 size: 15 residues. CDR1 is SGHNT, CDR2 YYREEE, per germline (reference sequence). CDR3 sequence reads: CASSDPGGQRETQYF. The CDR3 nucleotides are TGTGCCAGCAGTGACCCAGGGGGACAACGGGAGACCCAGTACTTC.

This clone was found once. The CDR3 DNA follows: TGTGCCTGGAGTGGGAGGGCCAGGGTGGTTGTCGAGCAGTACTTC. Its protein product is CAWSGRARVVVEQYF. J is TRBJ2-7 and V is TRBV30; the D gene is possibly TRBD2 (6 bases). The CDR3 spans 15 residues. Germline CDR1 and CDR2: GTSNPN and SVGIG (reference sequence). Trimming took 1 base from V and 6 from J, leaving 19 bases between them. Combining the CDR3 with reference TRBV30 and TRBJ2-7 gives the whole variable domain SQTIHQWPATLVQPVGSPLSLECTVEGTSNPNLYWYRQAAGRGLQLLFYSVGIGQISSEVPQNLSASRPQDRQFILSSKKLLLSDSGFYLCAWSGRARVVVEQYFGPGTRLTVT.

The chain couples TRBV19 to TRBJ1-1; D ambiguous. The CDR3 contains 16 residues. V lost 6 bases and J lost 0, with 17 bases in between. Per the germline V gene, CDR1 is LNHDA and CDR2 is SQIVND (reference sequence). CDR3: CASSFRAIGLNTEAFF. CDR3 in DNA: TGTGCCAGTAGCTTTCGGGCAATCGGTCTGAACACTGAAGCTTTCTTT.

The chain uses TRBV9 and TRBJ1-2; D perhaps matches TRBD1 (5 bases). Germline V gene sequence: CDR1 SGDLS, CDR2 YYNGEE. CDR3 length equals 15 residues. V was trimmed by 3 bases and J by 6 bases, leaving 18 bases between them. CDR3 sequence (DNA): TGTGCCAGCAGCGCATCCGGGACGACCCTGGATGGCTACACCTTC. Amino acids: CASSASGTTLDGYTF.

This clone was recorded once. This sequence joins TRBV20-1 and TRBJ2-4; possibly TRBD2 for D (5 bases). The V and J ends lost 3 bases and 6 bases respectively, with 12 bases between them. CDR1 is DFQATT and CDR2 is SNEGSKA in the germline V gene (reference sequence). This CDR3 spans 13 amino acids. The CDR3 spells CSASSSGGNIQYF. The DNA for the CDR3 is TGCAGTGCTAGTTCGTCAGGAGGAAACATTCAGTACTTC.

This CDR3 reads CASSLQVSDPLTGELFF. The CDR3 coding sequence is TGTGCCAGCAGTTTACAGGTGTCTGACCCCCTCACCGGGGAGCTGTTTTTT. The rearrangement joins TRBV6-2 or TRBV6-3 to TRBJ2-2; TRBD1 might be the D (5 bases). V was clipped by 4 bases and J by 4 bases, with 19 bases between them. The germline gives CDR1 MNHEY, CDR2 SVGEGT. CDR3 size: 17 residues.

The CDR3 protein is CASSANDYEQYF. The CDR3 DNA is TGTGCCAGCTCAGCCAACGATTACGAGCAGTACTTC. The V and J genes are TRBV18 and TRBJ2-7; D is unresolved. The CDR3 covers 12 residues. V lost 5 bases and J 4 bases, leaving 9 bases between the germline ends. Looked up from germline, CDR1 is KGHSH and CDR2 is LQKENI.

The J gene is TRBJ2-5, the V gene TRBV29-1; possibly TRBD1 for D (6 bases). This CDR3 contains 16 residues. Trimming removed 6 bases from V and 5 bases from J, with 25 bases in between. The germline V gene encodes CDR1 SQVTM and CDR2 ANQGSEA. The CDR3 DNA is TGCAGCGTAGACAATTTCGGGACACCGAAAAGGGAGACCCAGTACTTC. The encoded protein is CSVDNFGTPKRETQYF.

Notes on this clone: Other DNA variants within this sample encode the same CDR3. The rearrangement links TRBV27 to TRBJ1-1; D not resolved. Germline V gives CDR1 MNHEY, CDR2 SMNVEV (reference sequence). CDR3 size: 13 residues. V lost 3 bases and J lost 1, with 6 bases in between. CDR3 region: CASSLFGNTEAFF. CDR3 nucleotides: TGTGCCAGCAGTTTGTTCGGGAACACTGAAGCTTTCTTT.

CDR3 sequence: CASSLTPPGMRNTEAFF. CDR3 DNA sequence: TGTGCCAGCAGCTTAACTCCCCCGGGGATGAGGAACACTGAAGCTTTCTTT. The J gene is TRBJ1-1, the V gene TRBV7-3; D gene uncertain. In germline, CDR1 is SGHTA, CDR2 FQGTGA. CDR3 length equals 17 residues. V lost 0 bases and J lost 1, with 15 bases in between. The variable domain in full, with the rest retrieved from reference TRBV7-3 and TRBJ1-1, is GAGVSQTPSNKVTEKGKYVELRCDPISGHTALYWYRQSLGQGPEFLIYFQGTGAADDSGLPNDRFFAVRPEGSVSTLKIQRTERGDSAVYLCASSLTPPGMRNTEAFFGQGTRLTVV.

This chain links TRBV6-1 with TRBJ2-7; 7 nucleotides align to TRBD1. With 2 bases clipped from V and 2 bases from J, the junction kept 6 bases outside the gene matches. Germline V gene sequence: CDR1 MNHNS, CDR2 SASEGT. This CDR3 has 15 amino acids. CDR3 protein: CASSERETGTYEQYF. In nucleotides, the CDR3 is TGTGCCAGCAGTGAAAGGGAGACAGGGACCTACGAGCAGTACTTC.

The rearrangement joins TRBV7-6 to TRBJ2-5; 8 bases are a match to TRBD2. This CDR3 region has 17 residues. Germline CDR1 SGHVS, CDR2 FNYEAQ. Trimming removed 0 bases from V and 5 bases from J; junction bases left unmatched: 11. The CDR3 spells CASSLASAGGFWETQYF. The CDR3, as DNA: TGTGCCAGCAGCTTAGCTTCTGCGGGAGGTTTCTGGGAGACCCAGTACTTC. The whole variable domain, filled in from reference TRBV7-6 and TRBJ2-5, reads GAGVSQSPRYKVTKRGQDVALRCDPISGHVSLYWYRQALGQGPEFLTYFNYEAQQDKSGLPNDRFSAERPEGSISTLTIQRTEQRDSAMYRCASSLASAGGFWETQYFGPGTRLLVL.

V usage is TRBV28 and J usage is TRBJ1-2; no clear D. In germline, CDR1 is MDHEN, CDR2 SYDVKM. This CDR3 is 15 amino acids long. The V gene lost 8 bases and the J gene lost 4 bases, with 20 bases spanning the gap. In DNA form, the CDR3 reads TGTGCCAGCGGGTCCCCCCGTTCCAAGGCCTATGGCTACACCTTC. It is translated as CASGSPRSKAYGYTF.

The chain uses TRBV4-2 and TRBJ2-2; 10 bases fit TRBD2. The CDR3 sequence is 21 residues long. Trimming at V came to 0 bases and at J to 3 bases, leaving 16 bases not matched to a gene. Germline V gene data show CDR1 as LGHNA and CDR2 as YNFKEQ. This chain's CDR3 is CASSQDGGTSLAGIYTGELFF. CDR3 nucleotides: TGTGCCAGCAGCCAAGATGGGGGGACCTCACTAGCGGGGATTTACACCGGGGAGCTGTTTTTT.

J is TRBJ2-7 and V is TRBV6-5, with D tentatively TRBD1 (5 bases). CDR3 length: 15 residues. CDR1 and CDR2 from the germline V gene are MNHEY and SVGAGI. V was shortened by 7 bases and J by 2 bases, with 18 bases between the two germline ends. CDR3 sequence reads: CASTQRQRLTYEQYF. CDR3 nucleotide sequence: TGTGCCAGCACCCAGCGACAGCGATTAACCTACGAGCAGTACTTC.